Listed here is a single T cell receptor (beta chain). No antigen is known for it. The PCR was carried out with 60 Vbeta primers and 13 Jbeta primers. Libraries were prepared by immunoSEQ multiplex PCR; TCRdb keeps only in-frame clonotypes and omits some of them. Among about 52,000 clones listed, around 70% were seen once. These data are taken from a study of cytomegalovirus exposure and HLA in healthy donors. Regarding the study as a whole: Follow-up analysis later connected one missense variant in DCLRE1C with trimming of TCR beta V- and J-genes. A later analysis reported that several of the most significant clusters appeared to be linked to common viral pathogens, among them Epstein-Barr virus.

The V gene's germline CDR1 is SQVTM and CDR2 ANQGSEA. The CDR3 has 13 amino acids. V was pared by 4 bases and J by 8 bases, with 6 bases of the junction left unmatched. The V gene is TRBV29-1, the J gene TRBJ2-3, with 10 positions matching TRBD2. The sample consisted of PBMCs. The clonotype was recovered from a woman between 45 and 65 years old in good health and CMV-seronegative. The CDR3 DNA is TGCAGCGTTGGTAGCGGGGGGCCGTCTACGCAGTATTTT. Protein product: CSVGSGGPSTQYF.